This T cell receptor (beta chain) was sequenced during a study of long-term antiretroviral therapy in people with HIV. V lost 5 bases and J lost 5, with 15 bases in between. The germline V gene has CDR1 SGHNT and CDR2 YENEEA. CDR3 length equals 15 residues. Post-ART PBMC samples numbered at least two per donor, and pre-ART ones at least one. The libraries were made with immunoSEQ v3.0 at survey level. Some clones are missing from TCRdb's copy, which holds only in-frame ones; the method was immunoSEQ multiplex PCR. Of about 33,000 clones in the sample, around 72% are singletons; the top ten hold 8% to 9%.

This clonotype was sampled from a woman aged 50 to 60 with HIV. The material sequenced was unsorted PBMCs, taken 3.1 years after starting antiretroviral therapy. The chain employs TRBV11-3 and TRBJ2-2, with D possibly being TRBD2 (5 bases). CDR3 DNA: TGTGCCAGCAGCCCCGGACGGGGAACGACCGGGGAGCTGTTTTTT. Translating it yields CASSPGRGTTGELFF.